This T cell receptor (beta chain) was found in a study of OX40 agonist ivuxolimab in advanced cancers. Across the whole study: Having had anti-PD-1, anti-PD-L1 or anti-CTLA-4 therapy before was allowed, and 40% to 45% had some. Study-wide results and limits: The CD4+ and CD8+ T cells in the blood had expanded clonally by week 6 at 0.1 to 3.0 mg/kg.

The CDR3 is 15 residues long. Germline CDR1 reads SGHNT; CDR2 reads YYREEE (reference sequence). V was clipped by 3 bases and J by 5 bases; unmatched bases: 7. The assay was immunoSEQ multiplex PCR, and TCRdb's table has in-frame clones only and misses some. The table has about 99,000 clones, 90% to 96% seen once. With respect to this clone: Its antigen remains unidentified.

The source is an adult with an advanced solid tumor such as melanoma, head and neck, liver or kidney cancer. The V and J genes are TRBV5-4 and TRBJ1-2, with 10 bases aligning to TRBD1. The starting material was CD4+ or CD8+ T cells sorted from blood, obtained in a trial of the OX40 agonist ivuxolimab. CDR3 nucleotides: TGTGCCAGCAGCTCCCGGGACAGGGGTCCGTATGGCTACACCTTC. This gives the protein CASSSRDRGPYGYTF.